This T cell receptor beta chain was documented in a study of radiotherapy plus CTLA-4 blockade in lung cancer. Trimming pared 4 bases from V and 5 bases from J, leaving 9 bases between. The CDR3 is 12 residues long. CDR1 SGHRS and CDR2 YFSETQ come from the germline V gene. Receiving focal radiation plus CTLA-4 blockade with ipilimumab were patients who had chemo-refractory metastatic non-small-cell lung cancer. Data came from immunoSEQ multiplex PCR; TCRdb stores just in-frame clones and leaves some out. The sample lists some 90,000 clones, approximately 86% occurring once. The chain joins TRBV5-1 to TRBJ1-2; D is unresolved. The clonotype was recovered from a human donor with non-small cell lung cancer who had a partial response to radiotherapy plus ipilimumab. The source material was peripheral blood, sampled from a patient treated with radiotherapy plus ipilimumab. CDR3 protein: CASSTLDYGYTF. CDR3 in DNA: TGCGCCAGCAGCACTCTAGATTATGGCTACACCTTC.